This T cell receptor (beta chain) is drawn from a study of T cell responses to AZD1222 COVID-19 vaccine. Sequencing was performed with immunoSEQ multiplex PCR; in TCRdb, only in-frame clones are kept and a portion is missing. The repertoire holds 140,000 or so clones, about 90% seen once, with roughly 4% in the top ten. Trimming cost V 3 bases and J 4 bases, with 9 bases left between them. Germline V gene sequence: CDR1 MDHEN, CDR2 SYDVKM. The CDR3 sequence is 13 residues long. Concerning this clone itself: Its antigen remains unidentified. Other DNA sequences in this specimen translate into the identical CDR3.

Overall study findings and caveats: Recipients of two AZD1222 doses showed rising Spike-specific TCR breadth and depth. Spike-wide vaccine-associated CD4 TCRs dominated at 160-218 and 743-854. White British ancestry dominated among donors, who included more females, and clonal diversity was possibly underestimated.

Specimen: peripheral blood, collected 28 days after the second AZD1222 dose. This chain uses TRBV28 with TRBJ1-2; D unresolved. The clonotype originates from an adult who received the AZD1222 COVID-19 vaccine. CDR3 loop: CASSFDGIYGYTF. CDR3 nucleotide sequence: TGTGCCAGCAGTTTTGATGGTATCTATGGCTACACCTTC.